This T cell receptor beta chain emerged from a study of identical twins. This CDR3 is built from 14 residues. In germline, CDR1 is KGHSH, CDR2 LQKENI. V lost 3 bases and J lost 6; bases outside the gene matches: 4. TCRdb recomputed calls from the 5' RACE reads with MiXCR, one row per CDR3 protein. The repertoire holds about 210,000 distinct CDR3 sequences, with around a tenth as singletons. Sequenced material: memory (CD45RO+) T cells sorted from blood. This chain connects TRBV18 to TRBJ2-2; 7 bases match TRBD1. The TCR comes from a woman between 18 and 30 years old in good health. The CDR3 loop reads CASSPDTGAGELFF. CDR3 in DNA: TGTGCCAGCTCACCGGACACAGGGGCCGGGGAGCTGTTTTTT.